Described below is a single TCR beta chain sequence and its context. Its antigen is not known. Whole blood that had not been fractionated was the source of extracted total RNA. The V gene's germline CDR1 is SGHRS and CDR2 YFSETQ. With V trimmed by 3 bases and J by 8 bases, 7 bases remained unmatched. The CDR3 spans 14 residues. This record comes from a study of human T cells and chemical hapten exposure. Turning to the study itself: Variation in per-sample TCR yields came mainly from small pooled library volume differences.

Individual cDNA molecules in this library carried unique molecular identifiers. Authors' processing steps: Between 23,224 and 690,600 TCRs appeared in each sample, and the median stood at approximately 100,000. A single record per CDR3 protein comes from TCRdb applying MiXCR to the 5' RACE reads. These V and J calls rely on TCRdb rather than the paper's analysis. This table has tens of thousands of distinct CDR3 sequences, under 10% appearing once. Study observations and caveats: The number of TCRs above 1 in 1000 frequency did not change after DPC sensitization.

This clonotype was obtained from a male donor in good health. The chain carries TRBV5-1 and TRBJ1-1; 10 bases match TRBD1. The CDR3 reads CASSWMTGGTEAFF. CDR3 coding DNA: TGCGCCAGCAGCTGGATGACAGGGGGCACGGAAGCTTTCTTT.